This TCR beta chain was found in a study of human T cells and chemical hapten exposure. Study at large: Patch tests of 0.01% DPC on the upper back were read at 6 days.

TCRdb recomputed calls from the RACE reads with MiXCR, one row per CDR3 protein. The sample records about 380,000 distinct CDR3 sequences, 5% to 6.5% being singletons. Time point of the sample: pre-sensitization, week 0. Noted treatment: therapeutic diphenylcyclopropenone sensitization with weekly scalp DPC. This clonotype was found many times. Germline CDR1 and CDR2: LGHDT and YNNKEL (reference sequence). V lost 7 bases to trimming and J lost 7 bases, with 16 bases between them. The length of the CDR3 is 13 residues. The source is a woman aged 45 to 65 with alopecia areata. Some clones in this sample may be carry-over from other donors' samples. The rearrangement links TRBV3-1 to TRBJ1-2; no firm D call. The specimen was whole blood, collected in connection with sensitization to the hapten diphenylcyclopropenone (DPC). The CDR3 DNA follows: TGTGCCAGCACCCTAAGTATGACATCTGGCTACACCTTC. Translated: CASTLSMTSGYTF.